The 19 T cell receptor beta chains listed next were all sequenced from one sample in a study of T cells in women clearing cervical HPV infection. Sequenced by immunoSEQ multiplex PCR; TCRdb stores in-frame clones only, minus some. The sample includes 25,000 to 30,000 clones. The sequenced sample consisted of blood buffy coat. The source of these receptors is a woman aged 18 to 75 with a cervical HPV16 infection that either progressed to CIN3+ or cleared (not recorded which).

Points on this clone: The missing CDR3 end, 3 residues past where the read stops, is filled in from the germline J gene. The chain has TRBV19 and TRBJ1-1, with TRBD1 matching 9 bases. Germline values: CDR1 LNHDA, CDR2 SQIVND (reference sequence). The CDR3 totals 12 residues. The CDR3 DNA, read in part, is TGTGCCAGTAGTACGACAGGGGGAACA. It translates to CASSTTGGT. The whole CDR3 sequence is CASSTTGGTAFF.

As for this clone: The DNA ends 3 residues before the CDR3 does, and the rest of the CDR3 is filled in from the germline J gene. The V call is TRBV19, the J call TRBJ1-4; D not certain. Germline assignment: CDR1 LNHDA and CDR2 SQIVND (reference sequence). CDR3 length: 14 residues. CDR3 bases read: TGTGCCAGTAGCCCTATCCCCGAGAATTCACCA. This sequence encodes CASSPIPENSP. The whole CDR3 is CASSPIPENSPLFF.

About this clone itself: The CDR3 goes on 3 residues after the read ends, and that part is filled in from the germline J gene. The chain combines TRBV5-1 with TRBJ2-4, with TRBD2 matching 7 bases. Germline-derived CDR1 and CDR2 are SGHRS and YFSETQ. There are 12 residues in the CDR3. CDR3 sequence: CASSLGDYGQYF. The part of the CDR3 DNA that was read is TGCGCCAGCAGCCTCGGGGACTATGGT. The full variable domain, in which reference TRBV5-1 and TRBJ2-4 provide the parts outside the CDR3, is KAGVTQTPRYLIKTRGQQVTLSCSPISGHRSVSWYQQTPGQGLQFLFEYFSETQRNKGNFPGRFSGRQFSNSRSEMNVSTLELGDSALYLCASSLGDYGQYFGAGTRLSVL.

Comment on this clone: The DNA ends 3 residues before the CDR3 does, and the rest of the CDR3 is filled in from the germline J gene. V is TRBV2 and J is TRBJ1-6; D may be TRBD1 (5 bases). V gave up 4 bases and J gave up 9 bases, with 16 bases separating them. CDR1 and CDR2 from the germline V gene are SNHLY and FYNNEI. The CDR3 extends over 15 amino acids. The CDR3 is CASSGLTEIGSPLHF. Incomplete CDR3 DNA: TGTGCCAGCAGTGGGCTGACAGAGATCGGTTCACCC.

Concerning this clone: The read comes to an end 3 residues before the CDR3 does, leaving the germline J gene to fill in the end. The V gene is TRBV18, the J gene TRBJ1-2; D not certain. This CDR3 has 15 amino acids. The V end lost 3 bases, the J end lost 3 bases, and 14 bases lay between the germline ends. CDR1 KGHSH and CDR2 LQKENI come from the germline V gene. The covered CDR3 bases are TGTGCCAGCTCACCTTCGGGGAGGGCTGACTATGGC. Its translation: CASSPSGRADYG. The CDR3 as a whole reads CASSPSGRADYGYTF.

A remark on this clone: Read coverage stops 3 residues before the CDR3 terminus; the germline J gene supplies the remainder. The chain joins TRBV7-8 to TRBJ2-7, with D hard to call. Trimming shortened V by 3 bases and J by 5 bases, and 14 bases separated the two germline ends. CDR3 length: 14 amino acids. The V gene's germline CDR1 is SGHVS and CDR2 FQNEAQ. The DNA read from the CDR3 is TGTGCCAGCAGCTTTAGGCTGGAGAGCGACGAG. It is translated as CASSFRLESDE. The CDR3 in its entirety is CASSFRLESDEQYF.

About this clone: Coverage ceases 3 residues before the CDR3 finishes, and the germline J gene fills in the end. The V call is TRBV20-1, the J call TRBJ2-3; 8 bases are shared with TRBD2. Per germline, CDR1 DFQATT and CDR2 SNEGSKA (reference sequence). This CDR3 spans 14 amino acids. After removal of 3 bases from V and 7 bases from J, the junction contained 9 bases not matched to a gene. The CDR3 protein is CSARLAGSSNTQYF. The covered CDR3 bases are TGCAGTGCTAGGTTAGCGGGGTCGAGTAATACG.

On this clone itself: The read comes to an end 3 residues before the CDR3 does, leaving the germline J gene to fill in the end. The chain links TRBV19 to TRBJ1-3; D is unclear. The length of the CDR3 is 13 residues. CDR1 is LNHDA, CDR2 SQIVND, per germline (reference sequence). Trimming took 7 bases from V and 4 from J, leaving 11 bases between them. The CDR3 bases that were read are TGTGCCAGTACCCCTTCCGTGGGAAACACC. This sequence encodes CASTPSVGNT. The full CDR3 protein reads CASTPSVGNTIYF.

Of note for this clone: Read data end 3 residues before the CDR3 end; the end is taken from the germline J gene. The V and J genes are TRBV5-1 and TRBJ1-1, with D tentatively TRBD1 (5 bases). This CDR3 is built from 13 residues. Germline V lookup: CDR1 SGHRS, CDR2 YFSETQ. Trimming removed 2 bases from V and 3 bases from J, with 8 bases in between. Incomplete CDR3 DNA: TGCGCCAGCAGCTTTGGGGGGGACACTGAA. It codes for CASSFGGDTE. The whole CDR3 sequence is CASSFGGDTEAFF.

The CDR3 bases that were read are TGTGCCAGCAGCTTGGTGGTAGCTTCTTCCAATGAG. Translated, it gives CASSLVVASSNE. The whole CDR3 is CASSLVVASSNEQFF. V usage is TRBV7-2 and J usage is TRBJ2-1, with no clear D. The observed sequence ends 3 residues before the CDR3 terminus, with the missing tail filled in from the germline J gene. This CDR3 spans 15 amino acids. The V and J ends lost 3 bases and 6 bases respectively, with 15 bases between them. The V gene's germline CDR1 is SGHTA and CDR2 FQGNSA.

Comment on this clone: The CDR3 goes on 3 residues after the read ends, and that part is filled in from the germline J gene. The rearrangement joins TRBV7-3 to TRBJ2-3; D not certain. In germline, CDR1 is SGHTA, CDR2 FQGTGA. With 7 bases removed from V and 6 bases from J, the gap between germline ends came to 11 bases. This CDR3 has 12 residues. CDR3 in amino acids: CASTSSVDTQYF. The CDR3 bases that were read are TGTGCCAGCACCTCTAGTGTTGATACG.

Regarding this clone: The CDR3 is cut off 3 residues early in the read; its end comes from the germline J gene. The V and J genes are TRBV5-1 and TRBJ1-1; no clear D gene. Trimming shortened V by 3 bases and J by 0 bases, and 6 bases separated the two germline ends. The CDR3 has 13 residues. Germline loops: CDR1 SGHRS, CDR2 YFSETQ. CDR3 in amino acids: CASSSHLNTEAFF. Partial CDR3 DNA: TGCGCCAGCAGCTCTCACTTGAACACTGAA. Based on the CDR3 plus reference TRBV5-1 and TRBJ1-1, the full variable domain is KAGVTQTPRYLIKTRGQQVTLSCSPISGHRSVSWYQQTPGQGLQFLFEYFSETQRNKGNFPGRFSGRQFSNSRSEMNVSTLELGDSALYLCASSSHLNTEAFFGQGTRLTVV.

Concerning this clone: The observed sequence ends 3 residues before the CDR3 terminus, with the missing tail filled in from the germline J gene. The chain couples TRBV10-3 to TRBJ2-3; TRBD1 is a possible D gene (6 bases). There are 16 residues in the CDR3. V lost 7 bases and J 6 bases, leaving 23 bases between the germline ends. CDR1 ENHRY and CDR2 SYGVKD come from the germline V gene. The CDR3 sequence is CAITAHDSGTGDTQYF. The DNA read from the CDR3 is TGTGCCATCACCGCTCACGACAGCGGCACAGGGGATACG.

On this clone: The read stops 3 residues short of the end of the CDR3; the missing end is completed from the germline J gene. This rearrangement joins TRBV18 to TRBJ1-2, with D perhaps TRBD1 (5 bases). The CDR3 sequence is 13 residues long. Trimming took off 1 base at V and 6 bases at J, with 9 bases between the two ends. Germline CDR1 KGHSH, CDR2 LQKENI. The covered CDR3 bases are TGTGCCAGCTCACCACAGGGGAACGATGGC. Its protein is CASSPQGNDG. Given in full, the CDR3 is CASSPQGNDGYTF.

CDR3 loop: CASSVGPGGRTDTQYF. Incomplete CDR3 DNA: TGTGCCAGCAGCGTAGGACCAGGGGGTCGGACAGATACG. The J gene is TRBJ2-3, the V gene TRBV9; TRBD1 aligns across 7 bases. Read sequence stops 3 residues before the CDR3 end, and the germline J gene provides the missing end. J was trimmed by 3 bases and V by 0 bases; bases with no gene match: 7. This CDR3 comprises 16 residues. Per the germline V gene, CDR1 is SGDLS and CDR2 is YYNGEE.

Points on this clone: The sequenced fragment ends 3 residues before the CDR3 boundary, so the rest is inferred from the germline J gene. The V and J genes are TRBV5-3 and TRBJ2-1, with TRBD2 matching over 8 bases. TRBV5-3 is annotated as an ORF whose role is uncertain. J lost 7 bases, V lost 4 bases, and 10 bases had no gene match. This CDR3 spans 15 amino acids. CDR3 region: CARSVLAGAPNEQFF. The covered CDR3 bases are TGTGCCAGAAGCGTCCTAGCGGGTGCGCCAAATGAG.

Remarks on this clone: Read coverage stops 3 residues before the CDR3 terminus; the germline J gene supplies the remainder. This chain joins TRBV11-2 and TRBJ2-3; D unresolved. This CDR3 is 14 amino acids long. Germline V gives CDR1 SGHAT, CDR2 FQNNGV. The ends were cut back, 3 bases at V and 1 base at J, with 8 bases in the middle. CDR3 bases read: TGTGCCAGCAGCTTGTTTAGGGGCACAGATACG. This encodes CASSLFRGTDT. The full CDR3 protein is CASSLFRGTDTQYF. Full variable domain (missing parts from reference TRBV11-2 and TRBJ2-3): EAGVAQSPRYKIIEKRQSVAFWCNPISGHATLYWYQQILGQGPKLLIQFQNNGVVDDSQLPKDRFSAERLKGVDSTLKIQPAKLEDSAVYLCASSLFRGTDTQYFGPGTRLTVL.

A remark on this clone: Read sequence stops 3 residues before the CDR3 end, and the germline J gene provides the missing end. The chain employs TRBV7-2 and TRBJ2-7; 8 nucleotides match TRBD2. J was trimmed by 0 bases and V by 3 bases; bases with no gene match: 4. The CDR3 sequence is 15 residues long. Germline V gives CDR1 SGHTA, CDR2 FQGNSA. CDR3: CASSFTSGFSYEQYF. Partial CDR3 DNA: TGTGCCAGCAGCTTCACTAGCGGTTTCTCCTACGAG. The whole variable domain, filled in from reference TRBV7-2 and TRBJ2-7, reads GAGVSQSPSNKVTEKGKDVELRCDPISGHTALYWYRQSLGQGLEFLIYFQGNSAPDKSGLPSDRFSAERTGGSVSTLTIQRTQQEDSAVYLCASSFTSGFSYEQYFGPGTRLTVT.

Worth noting for this clone: From the germline J gene comes the end of the CDR3, since the read stops 3 residues before it. V gene TRBV6-2 or TRBV6-3 combines with J gene TRBJ2-1, with TRBD2 matching 8 bases. With 7 bases clipped from V and 1 base from J, the junction kept 12 bases outside the gene matches. Germline CDR1 MNHEY, CDR2 SVGEGT. The CDR3 covers 17 residues. The CDR3 loop reads CASNQGLGDLSYNEQFF. The sequenced CDR3 bases are TGTGCCAGCAACCAGGGACTAGGTGATCTTTCCTACAATGAG.